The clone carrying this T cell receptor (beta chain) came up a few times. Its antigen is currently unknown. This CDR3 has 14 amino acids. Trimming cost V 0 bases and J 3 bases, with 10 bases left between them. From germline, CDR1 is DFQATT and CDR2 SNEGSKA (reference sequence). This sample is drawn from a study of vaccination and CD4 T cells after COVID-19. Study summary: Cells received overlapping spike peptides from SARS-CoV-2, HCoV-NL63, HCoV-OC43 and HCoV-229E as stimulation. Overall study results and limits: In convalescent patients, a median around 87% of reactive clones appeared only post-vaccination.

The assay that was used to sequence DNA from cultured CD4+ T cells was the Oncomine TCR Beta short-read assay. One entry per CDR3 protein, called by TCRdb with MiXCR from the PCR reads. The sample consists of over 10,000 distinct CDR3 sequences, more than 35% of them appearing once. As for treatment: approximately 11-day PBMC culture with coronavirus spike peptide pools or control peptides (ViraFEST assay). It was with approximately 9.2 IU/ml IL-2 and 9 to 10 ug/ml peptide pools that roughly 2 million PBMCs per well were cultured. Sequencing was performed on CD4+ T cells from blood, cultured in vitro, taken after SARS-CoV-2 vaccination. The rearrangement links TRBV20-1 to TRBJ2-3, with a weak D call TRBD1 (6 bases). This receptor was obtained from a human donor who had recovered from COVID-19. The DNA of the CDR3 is TGCAGTGCTAGAGATAACAGGGAGACAGATACGCAGTATTTT. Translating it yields CSARDNRETDTQYF.